The 19 T cell receptor beta chains below all came from one sample that was sequenced in a study of T-cell memory formation after mild COVID-19. TCRdb fed the 5' RACE reads into MiXCR, producing one record per CDR3 protein. The table includes about 610,000 distinct CDR3 sequences, around a sixth detected once. Sequencing used PBMCs or a T cell subset sorted from them (not recorded which). These receptors were obtained from an adult woman who had mild COVID-19 (a few samples of this study predate the infection). Cell type and time point are not known.

This chain links TRBV7-2 with TRBJ2-7; 7 bases are a match to TRBD2. The germline V gene encodes CDR1 SGHTA and CDR2 FQGNSA. The ends lost 5 bases at V and 3 bases at J; junction bases unmatched: 7. The CDR3 is 14 amino acids. The CDR3 region is CASSPLRGYYEQYF. CDR3 DNA: TGTGCCAGCAGCCCCCTGCGGGGGTACTACGAGCAGTACTTC.

This clonotype was recorded a few times. The chain joins TRBV6-5 to TRBJ1-1; 9 bases are a match to TRBD1. There are 14 residues in the CDR3. V lost 6 bases and J lost 5; bases outside the gene matches: 7. Per germline, CDR1 MNHEY and CDR2 SVGAGI. The CDR3, as DNA: TGTGCCAGCAGACAGATAGGACAGGGGACTGAAGCTTTCTTT. Residues: CASRQIGQGTEAFF.

This clonotype occurred a few times. The chain joins TRBV5-4 to TRBJ2-3; 11 bases are a match to TRBD1. V lost 4 bases and J lost 2; bases outside the gene matches: 12. The CDR3 runs to 18 residues. Germline values: CDR1 SGHNT, CDR2 YYREEE (reference sequence). The CDR3 sequence: CASSPGQGARRYTDTQYF. CDR3 in DNA: TGTGCCAGCAGCCCTGGACAGGGGGCGAGGAGGTACACAGATACGCAGTATTTT. Complete variable domain (other parts from reference TRBV5-4 and TRBJ2-3): ETGVTQSPTHLIKTRGQQVTLRCSSQSGHNTVSWYQQALGQGPQFIFQYYREEENGRGNFPPRFSGLQFPNYSSELNVNALELDDSALYLCASSPGQGARRYTDTQYFGPGTRLTVL.

This clonotype has more than one count but fewer than ten. The chain combines TRBV29-1 with TRBJ1-3; D ambiguous. Germline assignment: CDR1 SQVTM and CDR2 ANQGSEA. CDR3 length: 12 amino acids. The V gene lost 5 bases and the J gene lost 4 bases, with 9 bases spanning the gap. CDR3 nucleotides: TGCAGCGTTCGCGTGCGGGGAAACACCATATATTTT. Translating it yields CSVRVRGNTIYF.

This clonotype was observed a handful of times. V and J are TRBV12-3 or TRBV12-4 and TRBJ1-1; a weak D match, TRBD1 (6 bases). V lost 2 bases to trimming and J lost 9 bases, with 7 bases between them. The CDR3 is 11 residues long. The CDR3: CASSLWGQAFF. DNA for the CDR3: TGTGCCAGCAGTTTATGGGGGCAAGCTTTCTTT.

V and J are TRBV2 and TRBJ2-5; tentative D call: TRBD2 (6 bases). Per the germline V gene, CDR1 is SNHLY and CDR2 is FYNNEI. CDR3 length: 15 amino acids. The V and J ends lost 4 bases and 1 base respectively, with 13 bases between them. The CDR3 coding sequence is TGTGCCAGCAGTGCTAGGAGGGCCGGCCAAGAGACCCAGTACTTC. This gives the protein CASSARRAGQETQYF. Full variable domain (outside the CDR3, taken from reference TRBV2 and TRBJ2-5): EPEVTQTPSHQVTQMGQEVILRCVPISNHLYFYWYRQILGQKVEFLVSFYNNEISEKSEIFDDQFSVERPDGSNFTLKIRSTKLEDSAMYFCASSARRAGQETQYFGPGTRLLVL.

The V call is TRBV4-1, the J call TRBJ2-7, with TRBD1 matching 9 bases. The CDR3 is 17 residues long. Germline loops: CDR1 MGHRA, CDR2 YSYEKL. J lost 4 bases, V lost 1 base, and 11 bases had no gene match. CDR3 in amino acids: CASSQGTGGGTTYEQYF. The CDR3 DNA reads as TGCGCCAGCAGCCAAGGAACAGGGGGCGGTACAACTTACGAGCAGTACTTC.

V usage is TRBV29-1 and J usage is TRBJ1-1, with D possibly matching TRBD1 (6 bases). CDR1 is SQVTM and CDR2 is ANQGSEA in the germline V gene. V lost 4 bases and J lost 5, with 17 bases in between. This CDR3 spans 14 amino acids. The CDR3 bases are TGCAGCGTTGTCGGGGGCCTGGGGAAAACTGAAGCTTTCTTT. Translating gives CSVVGGLGKTEAFF.

This chain joins TRBV7-2 and TRBJ2-3; TRBD2 matches 7 bases. V gave up 1 base and J gave up 0 bases; unmatched junction bases: 7. Per germline, CDR1 SGHTA and CDR2 FQGNSA. The CDR3 is 17 amino acids. The CDR3 loop reads CASSLGVRERSTDTQYF. The CDR3 DNA follows: TGTGCCAGCAGCTTAGGAGTGCGGGAGAGGAGCACAGATACGCAGTATTTT.

This clonotype was seen a few times. The genes are TRBV6-5 and TRBJ1-1; tentatively, D is TRBD1 (5 bases). Germline CDR1 is MNHEY and CDR2 is SVGAGI. The length of the CDR3 is 16 residues. V was pared by 6 bases and J by 0 bases, with 17 bases between. CDR3 in amino acids: CASRNGARVVNTEAFF. Written as DNA, the CDR3 is TGTGCCAGCAGAAACGGGGCCAGGGTCGTGAACACTGAAGCTTTCTTT.

The rearrangement links TRBV7-9 to TRBJ2-5; 9 bases are shared with TRBD2. This CDR3 has 12 amino acids. V lost 10 bases and J lost 5; bases outside the gene matches: 5. CDR1 is SEHNR and CDR2 is FQNEAQ in the germline V gene (reference sequence). This CDR3 is CATGGLAETQYF. CDR3 DNA: TGTGCCACCGGGGGACTAGCCGAGACCCAGTACTTC.

The chain uses TRBV7-8 and TRBJ2-5, with a possible D match to TRBD2 (5 bases). V was clipped by 5 bases and J by 2 bases, with 24 bases between them. Germline lookup yields CDR1 SGHVS and CDR2 FQNEAQ. CDR3 length: 18 residues. For the CDR3, the DNA is TGTGCCAGCAGCCCGCGGTTTGGAGGACCCCTGAGGCAAGAGACCCAGTACTTC. It translates to CASSPRFGGPLRQETQYF.

CDR3 loop: CASAGTGVLTPQHF. The CDR3 nucleotides read TGTGCCTCGGCCGGGACAGGAGTTTTGACGCCCCAGCATTTT. V is TRBV30 and J is TRBJ1-5, with TRBD1 matching 8 bases. V trimming: 7 bases; J trimming: 9 bases; junction bases outside the gene matches: 14. The CDR3 is 14 amino acids. CDR1 GTSNPN and CDR2 SVGIG come from the germline V gene (reference sequence).

This clonotype came up a few times. In nucleotides, the CDR3 is TGTGCCAGCAGCCCACAGGAGGGACTAGCGGGAGTTCCTTACGAGCAGTACTTC. As protein: CASSPQEGLAGVPYEQYF. The V call is TRBV12-3 or TRBV12-4, the J call TRBJ2-7, with 14 bases identical to TRBD2. The CDR3 is made up of 18 amino acids. The V segment lost 6 bases and the J segment 4 bases; nucleotides outside the gene matches: 14.

The V call is TRBV20-1, the J call TRBJ2-3, with 9 bases identical to TRBD2. CDR3 length equals 14 residues. The germline V gene has CDR1 DFQATT and CDR2 SNEGSKA (reference sequence). V was pared by 5 bases and J by 3 bases, with 6 bases of the junction left unmatched. This CDR3 reads CSASPGLATDTQYF. The CDR3 DNA is TGCAGTGCTTCTCCGGGACTAGCAACAGATACGCAGTATTTT.

The genes are TRBV20-1 and TRBJ2-2, with D possibly TRBD1 on 5 matching bases. The CDR3 runs to 13 residues. Germline V gene data show CDR1 as DFQATT and CDR2 as SNEGSKA (reference sequence). The V and J ends lost 6 bases and 5 bases respectively, with 13 bases between them. CDR3 residues: CSALTELTGELFF. DNA of the CDR3: TGCAGTGCCCTGACAGAACTAACCGGGGAGCTGTTTTTT.

CDR3 nucleotides: TGTGCCAGCAGTTACACGAGTGGGACGGTTAGCAATCAGCCCCAGCATTTT. Protein sequence: CASSYTSGTVSNQPQHF. The chain is built from TRBV6-2 or TRBV6-3 and TRBJ1-5, with a weak D call TRBD1 (5 bases). The germline CDR1 and CDR2 sequences are MNHEY and SVGEGT. V dropped 2 bases and J dropped 0 bases, with 14 bases sitting between them. CDR3 size: 17 residues.

Only a few counts were recorded for this clonotype. This sequence joins TRBV4-1 and TRBJ2-1; D perhaps matches TRBD2 (7 bases). Germline V gene lookup returns CDR1 MGHRA and CDR2 YSYEKL. The CDR3 loop spans 17 amino acids. V lost 0 bases to trimming and J lost 0 bases, with 12 bases between them. This CDR3 reads CASSQDRGASSYNEQFF. CDR3 sequence (DNA): TGCGCCAGCAGCCAAGATCGGGGGGCCAGCTCCTACAATGAGCAGTTCTTC.

In its sample, this clonotype was seen many times. The chain uses TRBV5-1 and TRBJ2-1; D is unresolved. Germline CDR1 is SGHRS and CDR2 is YFSETQ. The CDR3 totals 13 residues. V was shortened by 0 bases and J by 6 bases, with 7 bases between the two germline ends. CDR3 nucleotide sequence: TGCGCCAGCAGCTTGGGACCGACCAATGAGCAGTTCTTC. This gives the protein CASSLGPTNEQFF. Filled out from reference TRBV5-1 and TRBJ2-1, the complete variable domain reads KAGVTQTPRYLIKTRGQQVTLSCSPISGHRSVSWYQQTPGQGLQFLFEYFSETQRNKGNFPGRFSGRQFSNSRSEMNVSTLELGDSALYLCASSLGPTNEQFFGPGTRLTVL.